The present entry profiles one T cell receptor (beta chain) with its context. The antigen remains undetermined. The germline and genes are mouse ones. The DNA ends 1 residue before the CDR3 does, and the rest of the CDR3 is filled in from the germline J gene. The source of the sample is a study of tissue T cells after allogeneic stem cell transplantation. Study observations and caveats: Which tissue TCRs were alloreactive or antigen-specific was not determined. Some clones might be persisting host cells.

V trimming: 3 bases; J trimming: 3 bases; junction bases outside the gene matches: 3. Germline CDR1 reads LGHDT; CDR2 reads YNNKQL (reference sequence). This CDR3 comprises 15 residues. Profiling relied on immunoSEQ multiplex PCR, and the TCRdb table lists in-frame clones only, not all of them. Of 45,000 to 50,000 clones detected, roughly 73% appear once; the ten largest clones hold about 0.71%. The sample consisted of sorted cells pooled from one or two spleens. The TCR comes from a pool of C57BL/6 mice in good health. This chain links TRBV4 with TRBJ2-1; 9 bases are a match to TRBD2. The chain's CDR3 is CASSYDWGSYAEQFF. The sequenced part of the CDR3 DNA is TGTGCCAGCAGCTATGACTGGGGGTCCTATGCTGAGCAGTTC.